This is a list of T cell receptor beta chains from one sample in a study of cytomegalovirus exposure and HLA in healthy donors. Profiling relied on immunoSEQ multiplex PCR, and the TCRdb table lists in-frame clones only, not all of them. The sample lists a few hundred thousand clones, roughly 89% seen once, with less than 0.4% in the top ten. Sequencing was carried out using PBMCs. The receptors were sampled from a young woman in good health and CMV-seronegative. Each CDR3 is given with its conserved first and last residue. The order of the fields is V gene, CDR3 protein.

v_gene: TRBV5-1
CDR3aa: CASSYDGQGAGYGYTF

v_gene: TRBV5-8
CDR3aa: CASGATRQGSGEQYF

v_gene: TRBV9
CDR3aa: CASSPYTGQGTREFF

v_gene: TRBV18
CDR3aa: CASSPSGFLAGYTGELFF

v_gene: TRBV30
CDR3aa: CAWSVSAVSEQFF

v_gene: TRBV5-1
CDR3aa: CASSLVYGTSGGDEQFF

v_gene: TRBV10-2
CDR3aa: CASRGRDTAQHF

v_gene: TRBV7-9
CDR3aa: CASSSGGPSGKFF

v_gene: TRBV5-1
CDR3aa: CASSPARTGIYEQYF

v_gene: TRBV7-9
CDR3aa: CASTRGPYNSPLHF

v_gene: TRBV29-1
CDR3aa: CSVAGDKGDSPLHF

v_gene: TRBV5-1
CDR3aa: CASSLALNTEAFF

v_gene: TRBV6-5
CDR3aa: CASSFDPGSASTEAFF

v_gene: TRBV7-9
CDR3aa: CASSDGRAGSNQPQHF

v_gene: TRBV27
CDR3aa: CASRRYSSTDTQYF

v_gene: TRBV27
CDR3aa: CASSRTGDILINEQFF

v_gene: TRBV5-1
CDR3aa: CASSLVSGRDEKLFF

v_gene: TRBV5-1
CDR3aa: CASSPMGSEAFF

v_gene: TRBV11-2
CDR3aa: CASSLYGGGALDEQFF

v_gene: TRBV7-9
CDR3aa: CASSLRQDYGYTF

v_gene: TRBV7-2
CDR3aa: CASSASGIRETQYF

v_gene: TRBV6-6
CDR3aa: CASSGTDTEAFF

v_gene: TRBV29-1
CDR3aa: CSVVSVPGELFF

v_gene: TRBV18
CDR3aa: CASSPVAGEVSSGNTIYF

v_gene: TRBV4-1
CDR3aa: CASSQPLRAGNTIYF

v_gene: TRBV4-1
CDR3aa: CASSHPSGEKLFF

v_gene: TRBV14
CDR3aa: CASSPRVSSGSYEQYF

v_gene: TRBV19
CDR3aa: CASGPGTAYEQYF

v_gene: TRBV10-3
CDR3aa: CAISDMSGGPFEQYF

v_gene: TRBV9
CDR3aa: CASSVGPDSGMSNEQFF

v_gene: TRBV4-1
CDR3aa: CASRQPRDRGQAGELFF

v_gene: TRBV11-1
CDR3aa: CASSLSRIPGSRYNEQFF

v_gene: TRBV2
CDR3aa: CASSEAQGEVMAEAFF

v_gene: TRBV29-1
CDR3aa: CSVDNSAGETTDTQYF

v_gene: TRBV7-9
CDR3aa: CASSLPPAGTSGADTQYF

v_gene: TRBV7-2
CDR3aa: CASRPGHSADIQYF

v_gene: TRBV13
CDR3aa: CASSLGLLDRGSSPLHF

v_gene: TRBV5-6
CDR3aa: CASSLQDRESSPLHF

v_gene: TRBV27
CDR3aa: CATGQARNQPQHF

v_gene: TRBV5-1
CDR3aa: CASSLGGRAYNEQFF

v_gene: TRBV10-3
CDR3aa: CAIRNSGTGANTEAFF

v_gene: TRBV23-1
CDR3aa: CASSQSGDRGIGSNQPQHF

v_gene: TRBV27
CDR3aa: CASKPSGGASGKTQYF

v_gene: TRBV27
CDR3aa: CASSSTVNHEKLFF

v_gene: TRBV5-1
CDR3aa: CASSPGQTNYGYTF

v_gene: TRBV7-9
CDR3aa: CASSFIKGVVGDTEAFF

v_gene: TRBV28
CDR3aa: CASSHRPGQGLYGYTF

v_gene: TRBV5-6
CDR3aa: CASSLGTANEKLFF

v_gene: TRBV9
CDR3aa: CASSARTGPSTDTQYF

v_gene: TRBV7-8
CDR3aa: CASGGSTGMNTEAFF

v_gene: TRBV7-2
CDR3aa: CASSLAGQANYGYTF

v_gene: TRBV7-9
CDR3aa: CASSSGLAGTSEQFF